The sequence of this TCR beta chain was determined in a study of T-cell reconstitution after alpha-beta-depleted transplantation in children. Unique molecular identifiers were incorporated during preparation of the TCRbeta library. TCRdb recomputed calls from the PCR reads with MiXCR, one row per CDR3 protein. The data contain 750,000 to 950,000 distinct CDR3 sequences, 15% to 20% of them singletons. This CDR3 has 17 amino acids. Germline V lookup: CDR1 SGHTA, CDR2 FQGNSA. Trimming took off 5 bases at V and 3 bases at J, with 21 bases between the two ends. This clonotype turned up a few times. The starting material was PBMCs, mostly from graft donor cells, obtained 360 days after TCRalphabeta/CD19-depleted stem cell transplant. The clonotype comes from a male patient younger than 18 who had a stem cell transplant for acute lymphoblastic leukemia, so the T cells may come from the graft donor. V usage is TRBV7-2 and J usage is TRBJ2-3, with D possibly being TRBD1 or TRBD2 (5 bases each). CDR3 residues: CASSESIGASGTDTQYF. DNA for the CDR3: TGTGCCAGCAGCGAATCCATTGGGGCTTCGGGGACAGATACGCAGTATTTT.